The 9 T cell receptor beta chains given below trace back to one sample, sequenced in a study of blood T cell repertoires in COVID-19. Method: immunoSEQ multiplex PCR; TCRdb's copy keeps in-frame clones and lacks some. The table lists approximately 100,000 clones, around 85% of them singletons. Sequences were obtained from peripheral blood. The receptors were gathered from a man at least 80 years old with acute or convalescent COVID-19.

This rearrangement joins TRBV19 to TRBJ1-3; D is unclear. V was trimmed by 3 bases and J by 0 bases, leaving 12 bases between them. Germline V gene lookup returns CDR1 LNHDA and CDR2 SQIVND (reference sequence). The CDR3 is 16 amino acids. The CDR3 nucleotides read TGTGCCAGTAGTATTCATAAAGGGAGCTCTGGAAACACCATATATTTT. It yields the protein CASSIHKGSSGNTIYF.

The chain carries TRBV5-1 and TRBJ2-1; 9 bases map to TRBD1. The CDR3 extends over 15 amino acids. Germline V lookup: CDR1 SGHRS, CDR2 YFSETQ. With V trimmed by 4 bases and J by 6 bases, 8 bases remained unmatched. The CDR3 nucleotides are TGCGCCAGCAGCCTGGGACAGGGCCGGGGCAATGAGCAGTTCTTC. Residues: CASSLGQGRGNEQFF. Full variable domain (rest looked up from reference TRBV5-1 and TRBJ2-1): KAGVTQTPRYLIKTRGQQVTLSCSPISGHRSVSWYQQTPGQGLQFLFEYFSETQRNKGNFPGRFSGRQFSNSRSEMNVSTLELGDSALYLCASSLGQGRGNEQFFGPGTRLTVL.

This chain links TRBV29-1 with TRBJ1-1; 10 nucleotides match TRBD1. V shed 3 bases, J shed 4 bases, and the junction held 5 bases outside the gene matches. There are 14 residues in the CDR3. The germline V gene encodes CDR1 SQVTM and CDR2 ANQGSEA. CDR3 in amino acids: CSVELRDRGTEAFF. CDR3 nucleotide sequence: TGCAGCGTTGAGCTCAGGGACAGGGGCACTGAAGCTTTCTTT.

This chain joins TRBV7-2 and TRBJ1-5; 7 nucleotides match TRBD1. V shed 3 bases, J shed 5 bases, and the junction held 4 bases outside the gene matches. The CDR3 covers 14 residues. Germline V gene sequence: CDR1 SGHTA, CDR2 FQGNSA. CDR3 region: CASSFRQGDQPQHF. The DNA for the CDR3 is TGTGCCAGCAGCTTTCGACAGGGCGATCAGCCCCAGCATTTT.

The genes are TRBV27 and TRBJ2-6; 7 bases line up with TRBD2. The CDR3 contains 17 residues. The V segment lost 5 bases and the J segment 0 bases; nucleotides outside the gene matches: 7. Germline assignment: CDR1 MNHEY and CDR2 SMNVEV (reference sequence). The CDR3 region has the DNA TGTGCCAGCAGTAGGGGAGGGCGGCGCTCTGGGGCCAACGTCCTGACTTTC. It encodes CASSRGGRRSGANVLTF.

The chain is built from TRBV10-1 and TRBJ1-1; D is unresolved. The V end was cut by 6 bases, the J end by 4 bases, with 24 bases between. The CDR3 totals 17 residues. CDR1 is WNHNN and CDR2 is SYGVQD in the germline V gene (reference sequence). The CDR3 loop reads CASRLKRIYFASTEAFF. DNA for the CDR3: TGCGCCAGCAGACTCAAACGAATCTACTTCGCGAGCACTGAAGCTTTCTTT.

The rearrangement links TRBV27 to TRBJ2-7, with TRBD1 as a possible D gene (6 bases). Germline V lookup: CDR1 MNHEY, CDR2 SMNVEV (reference sequence). Between the trimmed V and J ends, which lost 6 bases and 1 base, there was a span of 16 bases. The CDR3 runs to 15 residues. CDR3 bases: TGTGCCAGCAGCAAACAGGGCGAGGGTTCCTACGAGCAGTACTTC. Its protein is CASSKQGEGSYEQYF.

V gene TRBV28 combines with J gene TRBJ2-4; 7 bases fit TRBD2. Germline CDR1 is MDHEN and CDR2 is SYDVKM. V trimming: 8 bases; J trimming: 3 bases; junction bases outside the gene matches: 4. This CDR3 comprises 13 residues. Here the CDR3 reads CASGLADKNIQYF. CDR3 coding DNA: TGTGCCAGCGGTCTAGCGGACAAAAACATTCAGTACTTC.

The rearrangement uses TRBV6-6 and TRBJ2-2; TRBD1 aligns across 9 bases. The V gene end was trimmed by 5 bases and the J gene end by 6 bases; junction bases not matched to a gene: 10. CDR1 is MNHNY, CDR2 SVGAGI, per germline (reference sequence). The CDR3 has 16 amino acids. This CDR3 is CASSPPGQGGSGELFF. CDR3 DNA sequence: TGTGCCAGCAGTCCACCGGGACAGGGTGGGTCCGGGGAGCTGTTTTTT.